The 32 T cell receptor beta chains below come from one sample, sequenced in a study of blood T cell repertoires in COVID-19. The protocol was immunoSEQ multiplex PCR, while the TCRdb copy is restricted to in-frame clones and leaves out a portion. The table has 150,000 or so clones, 80% to 90% seen once; the top ten hold 13%. Input material: peripheral blood. The receptors here all came from a man younger than 35 with COVID-19, enrolled during active disease.

V gene TRBV27 combines with J gene TRBJ1-2; 8 nucleotides line up with TRBD1. The CDR3 totals 13 residues. Trimming at V came to 5 bases and at J to 8 bases, leaving 7 bases not matched to a gene. CDR1 and CDR2 from the germline V gene are MNHEY and SMNVEV (reference sequence). Written as DNA, the CDR3 is TGTGCCAGCAGTCCGGACAGGGTGGGCGGCTACACCTTC. Encoded protein: CASSPDRVGGYTF.

The chain employs TRBV9 and TRBJ2-3; 7 bases are a match to TRBD2. In germline, CDR1 is SGDLS, CDR2 YYNGEE. V lost 3 bases and J lost 0; bases outside the gene matches: 4. CDR3 length: 15 residues. The CDR3 nucleotides are TGTGCCAGCAGCGCCCTAGCGGAGAGCACAGATACGCAGTATTTT. Encoded protein: CASSALAESTDTQYF.

The rearrangement uses TRBV25-1 and TRBJ2-5, with D perhaps TRBD1 (6 bases). This CDR3 has 13 residues. Per germline, CDR1 MGHDK and CDR2 SYGVNS. Deletions cut 3 bases from V and 4 bases from J, with 9 bases between. The CDR3 DNA reads as TGTGCCAGCAGTGAGGACAGTCGAGAGACCCAGTACTTC. This translates into CASSEDSRETQYF.

The chain is built from TRBV7-2 and TRBJ1-2, with a weak D call TRBD1 (6 bases). Germline loops: CDR1 SGHTA, CDR2 FQGNSA. With 5 bases removed from V and 2 bases from J, the gap between germline ends came to 15 bases. CDR3 length: 15 residues. DNA of the CDR3: TGTGCCAGCAGCACAGACAGGAACTACAACTATGGCTACACCTTC. This gives the protein CASSTDRNYNYGYTF.

The chain uses TRBV6-4 and TRBJ2-2; TRBD1 matches at 7 bases. The CDR3 extends over 14 amino acids. The V and J ends lost 4 bases and 3 bases, in that order; junction bases with no gene match: 2. Germline-derived CDR1 and CDR2 are MRHNA and SNTAGT. The CDR3 sequence: CASSADRDTGELFF. CDR3 DNA: TGTGCCAGCAGTGCCGACAGGGACACCGGGGAGCTGTTTTTT.

This chain connects TRBV14 to TRBJ2-3; possibly TRBD2 for D (6 bases). The CDR3 has 15 amino acids. In germline, CDR1 is SGHDN, CDR2 FVKESK. Trimming stripped 3 bases from V and 4 bases from J, with 14 bases between. The CDR3 nucleotides read TGTGCCAGCAGCCAGTCGGACTATCCCTCAGATACGCAGTATTTT. It is translated as CASSQSDYPSDTQYF.

This clone was seen only once. The V call is TRBV5-4, the J call TRBJ2-2; D unresolved. This CDR3 has 13 amino acids. Trimming took off 0 bases at V and 7 bases at J, with 7 bases between the two ends. Germline V gene lookup returns CDR1 SGHNT and CDR2 YYREEE (reference sequence). The CDR3 spells CASSLGLNGELFF. DNA for the CDR3: TGTGCCAGCAGCTTGGGACTTAACGGGGAGCTGTTTTTT. Using reference TRBV5-4 and TRBJ2-2 for the parts outside the CDR3, the full variable domain is ETGVTQSPTHLIKTRGQQVTLRCSSQSGHNTVSWYQQALGQGPQFIFQYYREEENGRGNFPPRFSGLQFPNYSSELNVNALELDDSALYLCASSLGLNGELFFGEGSRLTVL.

The chain is built from TRBV5-4 and TRBJ2-7; maybe TRBD2 (6 bases). Looked up from germline, CDR1 is SGHNT and CDR2 is YYREEE (reference sequence). This CDR3 region has 14 residues. V gave up 4 bases and J gave up 6 bases, with 17 bases separating them. CDR3 nucleotides: TGTGCCAGCAGCGCGGGACTCTTTCCCTCCGAGCAGTACTTC. Its translation: CASSAGLFPSEQYF.

The V gene is TRBV7-3, the J gene TRBJ2-5; 7 bases are shared with TRBD2. J was trimmed by 2 bases and V by 5 bases; bases with no gene match: 5. This CDR3 is 14 amino acids long. Germline V gives CDR1 SGHTA, CDR2 FQGTGA. The CDR3 sequence is CASSIGGGQETQYF. The CDR3 nucleotides are TGTGCCAGCAGCATCGGCGGGGGACAAGAGACCCAGTACTTC.

Worth noting for this clone: One end of the junction varies from germline; a read error may be responsible. As DNA, the CDR3 is TGTGCCACCAGTGTTAACCGGGACAGGGCCATCTTC. Translated, it gives CATSVNRDRAIF. The chain combines TRBV24-1 with TRBJ2-7; 9 positions agree with TRBD1. The CDR3 spans 12 residues. Germline-derived CDR1 and CDR2 are KGHDR and SFDVKD.

The chain has TRBV2 and TRBJ2-7; D may be TRBD1 (5 bases). The CDR3 runs to 12 residues. Trimming left V 6 bases short and J 2 bases short, with 8 bases between. The germline gives CDR1 SNHLY, CDR2 FYNNEI. The CDR3: CASRDIPYEQYF. CDR3 nucleotides: TGTGCCAGCAGGGACATCCCCTACGAGCAGTACTTC.

The chain carries TRBV28 and TRBJ2-7, with D perhaps TRBD1 (6 bases). CDR3 length: 15 amino acids. Germline assignment: CDR1 MDHEN and CDR2 SYDVKM. Trimming removed 5 bases at V and 0 bases at J, with 14 bases between. CDR3 region: CASSLIQGSSYEQYF. The CDR3 bases are TGTGCCAGCAGTCTAATACAGGGAAGCTCCTACGAGCAGTACTTC.

This clone was observed a few times. This chain joins TRBV7-6 and TRBJ2-1, with TRBD2 matching 10 bases. This CDR3 spans 14 amino acids. Per the germline V gene, CDR1 is SGHVS and CDR2 is FNYEAQ. Germline trimming cut 2 bases from V and 8 bases from J; bases unmatched to any gene: 3. DNA of the CDR3: TGTGCCAGCAGCTTAATAGCGGGGGGCGATGAGCAGTTCTTC. Translated, it gives CASSLIAGGDEQFF. Full variable domain (rest looked up from reference TRBV7-6 and TRBJ2-1): GAGVSQSPRYKVTKRGQDVALRCDPISGHVSLYWYRQALGQGPEFLTYFNYEAQQDKSGLPNDRFSAERPEGSISTLTIQRTEQRDSAMYRCASSLIAGGDEQFFGPGTRLTVL.

The chain uses TRBV9 and TRBJ2-4; D gene ambiguous. Germline values: CDR1 SGDLS, CDR2 YYNGEE. The CDR3 is 14 amino acids. V was shortened by 0 bases and J by 2 bases, with 6 bases between the two germline ends. CDR3 in amino acids: CASSVDSSKNIQYF. CDR3 coding DNA: TGTGCCAGCAGCGTAGACTCGTCCAAAAACATTCAGTACTTC.

The chain joins TRBV18 to TRBJ2-7, with 9 bases aligning to TRBD1. The CDR3 has 16 amino acids. V shed 0 bases and J 6 bases; nucleotides not matched to a gene: 9. Germline lookup yields CDR1 KGHSH and CDR2 LQKENI. The CDR3 is CASSPPPGQGPREQYF. The DNA for the CDR3 is TGTGCCAGCTCACCACCTCCGGGACAGGGACCACGCGAGCAGTACTTC.

The chain combines TRBV21-1 with TRBJ1-1; the DNA was not used to check the table's D call, TRBD1. TRBV21-1 is marked as a pseudogene. The CDR3 loop spans 14 amino acids. CDR3 coding DNA: TGTGCCAGCAGCACACGGGACAGGGCACCTGAAGCTTTCTTT. Protein product: CASSTRDRAPEAFF.

To note about this clone: Mismatch with germline at one junction end may stem from a read error. The rearrangement links TRBV28 to TRBJ1-4, with 9 positions matching TRBD1. CDR1 is MDHEN, CDR2 SYDVKM, per germline. The CDR3 totals 19 residues. The CDR3 loop is CASSFNSGTGIGANEKLLF. CDR3 DNA sequence: TGTGCCAGCAGTTTTAATTCCGGGACAGGGATTGGGGCTAATGAAAAACTGCTTTTT.

This chain joins TRBV4-1 and TRBJ2-3; the D gene is possibly TRBD2 (6 bases). V lost 6 bases and J lost 0, with 13 bases in between. This CDR3 region has 15 residues. Germline V gene data show CDR1 as MGHRA and CDR2 as YSYEKL. As DNA, the CDR3 is TGCGCCAGCAGTCGACGACTAGGAAGCACAGATACGCAGTATTTT. Protein sequence: CASSRRLGSTDTQYF.

This clone was detected only a few times. This chain connects TRBV30 to TRBJ2-7; TRBD1 agrees at 7 bases. The CDR3 length is 12 residues. Trimming cost V 3 bases and J 3 bases; bases outside gene matches: 2. Germline V lookup: CDR1 GTSNPN, CDR2 SVGIG (reference sequence). In nucleotides, the CDR3 is TGTGCCTGGAGGACAGGGAACTACGAGCAGTACTTC. This gives the protein CAWRTGNYEQYF.

The chain recombines TRBV7-9 with TRBJ2-7; TRBD2 might be the D (5 bases). The CDR3 extends over 14 amino acids. Trimming left V 0 bases short and J 6 bases short, with 12 bases between. Germline CDR1 is SEHNR and CDR2 is FQNEAQ (reference sequence). The CDR3 DNA is TGTGCCAGCAGCTTAGCGGGAGAAGTCGGCGAGCAGTACTTC. As protein: CASSLAGEVGEQYF.

The rearrangement joins TRBV4-2 to TRBJ2-1, with 8 bases fitting TRBD2. This CDR3 is built from 15 residues. In germline, CDR1 is LGHNA, CDR2 YNFKEQ. Trimming cost V 0 bases and J 8 bases; bases outside gene matches: 6. The CDR3 sequence is CASSQDRAGVYEQFF. The CDR3 DNA sequence: TGTGCCAGCAGCCAAGACCGAGCGGGAGTGTATGAGCAGTTCTTC.

V and J are TRBV29-1 and TRBJ2-7, with D possibly TRBD2 on 5 matching bases. The CDR3 extends over 15 amino acids. Trimming pared 8 bases from V and 2 bases from J, leaving 22 bases between. Germline V gene data show CDR1 as SQVTM and CDR2 as ANQGSEA. This chain's CDR3 is CSTITGLSAPYEQYF. As DNA, the CDR3 is TGCAGCACCATCACTGGGCTTAGCGCCCCCTACGAGCAGTACTTC.

The V and J genes are TRBV23-1 and TRBJ1-1; D might be TRBD1 (6 bases). TRBV23-1 is designated an ORF whose function remains uncertain. V was clipped by 3 bases and J by 1 base, with 12 bases between them. The CDR3 loop spans 15 amino acids. CDR3 bases: TGCGCCAGCAGTCACTACGACAGGCGGAACACTGAAGCTTTCTTT. Amino acids: CASSHYDRRNTEAFF.

J is TRBJ2-7 and V is TRBV28, with 9 bases matching TRBD1. The length of the CDR3 is 17 residues. Per germline, CDR1 MDHEN and CDR2 SYDVKM. V lost 6 bases and J lost 4; bases outside the gene matches: 16. CDR3 loop: CASSRSPGTGMGYEQYF. DNA of the CDR3: TGTGCCAGCAGCCGAAGTCCCGGGACAGGGATGGGGTACGAGCAGTACTTC. The whole variable domain, remainder taken from reference TRBV28 and TRBJ2-7, is DVKVTQSSRYLVKRTGEKVFLECVQDMDHENMFWYRQDPGLGLRLIYFSYDVKMKEKGDIPEGYSVSREKKERFSLILESASTNQTSMYLCASSRSPGTGMGYEQYFGPGTRLTVT.

The V call is TRBV10-3, the J call TRBJ2-7; 9 nucleotides match TRBD1. The CDR3 extends over 13 amino acids. CDR1 ENHRY and CDR2 SYGVKD come from the germline V gene. The junction had 6 bases not matched to a gene; V was cut back by 7 bases and J by 5 bases. The CDR3 nucleotides read TGTGCCATCACAGGGACAGGGCTAGACGAGCAGTACTTC. As protein: CAITGTGLDEQYF.

This clone is a singleton in its sample. The genes are TRBV19 and TRBJ2-2; 8 bases fit TRBD1. CDR1 is LNHDA and CDR2 is SQIVND in the germline V gene (reference sequence). CDR3 length: 15 amino acids. J gave up 0 bases and V 7 bases, and 4 bases lay outside the gene matches. The CDR3 DNA sequence: TGTGCCAGTATGGACAGGGCAGCGAACACCGGGGAGCTGTTTTTT. This sequence encodes CASMDRAANTGELFF.

The CDR3 nucleotides read TGTGCCAGCAGTTTGCGCCCGGGTGGCAATCAGCCCCAGCATTTT. Its translation is CASSLRPGGNQPQHF. The gene calls are TRBV28 and TRBJ1-5; D call uncertain. The CDR3 covers 15 residues. Germline CDR1 and CDR2: MDHEN and SYDVKM. Between the trimmed V and J ends, which lost 3 bases and 2 bases, there was a span of 11 bases.

In its sample, this clone was seen once. This sequence joins TRBV10-3 and TRBJ2-2; TRBD2 agrees at 9 bases. CDR1 and CDR2 (germline): ENHRY, SYGVKD. The CDR3 contains 12 residues. Trimming cost V 6 bases and J 7 bases; bases outside gene matches: 0. CDR3 sequence (DNA): TGTGCCATCAGACTAGCGGGCGGGGAGCTGTTTTTT. It specifies CAIRLAGGELFF.

This chain uses TRBV2 with TRBJ1-5; perhaps TRBD1 as D (6 bases). In germline, CDR1 is SNHLY, CDR2 FYNNEI. V gave up 8 bases and J gave up 4 bases, with 21 bases separating them. The CDR3 is made up of 16 amino acids. For the CDR3, the DNA is TGTGCCAGCGGTCGGGTCGGAGGGGGACTAAATCAGCCCCAGCATTTT. Translating gives CASGRVGGGLNQPQHF.

The rearrangement uses TRBV7-2 and TRBJ1-5; tentative D call: TRBD1 (5 bases). The CDR3 is made up of 17 amino acids. With 0 bases removed from V and 4 bases from J, the gap between germline ends came to 16 bases. CDR1 SGHTA and CDR2 FQGNSA come from the germline V gene. CDR3 in DNA: TGTGCCAGCAGCTTAGCGCCGGGGGGACGGGAAAATCAGCCCCAGCATTTT. It codes for CASSLAPGGRENQPQHF.

This chain links TRBV5-4 with TRBJ1-2; D is undetermined. Germline V CDR1 and CDR2: SGHNT, YYREEE (reference sequence). Trimming stripped 0 bases from V and 4 bases from J, with 13 bases between. The CDR3 sequence is 15 residues long. The CDR3 reads CASSLVGRISYGYTF. DNA for the CDR3: TGTGCCAGCAGCTTGGTGGGCAGGATATCCTATGGCTACACCTTC.

The chain uses TRBV11-2 and TRBJ2-7; 9 bases match TRBD1. The germline CDR1 and CDR2 sequences are SGHAT and FQNNGV. With V trimmed by 5 bases and J by 5 bases, 7 bases remained unmatched. The CDR3 runs 14 residues. The CDR3 bases are TGTGCCAGCAGCCTACAGACAGGGGGTAACGAGCAGTACTTC. Its protein product is CASSLQTGGNEQYF.